This T cell receptor beta chain derives from a study of tumor-infiltrating lymphocytes in primary liver carcinoma. Co-extraction yielded RNA and DNA from roughly 20-30 mg of unsorted bulk tissue. Concerning this clonotype: A much larger clone lies one base from this, so it may be a read error.

cDNA specific to TCR beta was made from around 530 ng of total RNA, with a constant-region primer employed for priming. Three-round nested multiplex PCR performed with slightly modified ARM-PCR produced the TCR beta libraries. TCRdb reprocessed the multiplex PCR reads with MiXCR, giving one entry per CDR3 protein. The data hold 20,000 to 25,000 distinct CDR3 sequences, with over 60% observed a single time. The receptor's source is a woman in her 30s with primary liver carcinoma and hepatitis B virus infection. The specimen sequenced was liver tumor tissue from sampling region 1. Subset of the sample: tumor region T1, superior pole.

CDR3 nucleotides: TGTGCCAGCAGCTTAGTTTGGTCCAAAGAGACCGAGTACTTC. Translating it yields CASSLVWSKETEYF. The V call is TRBV7-2, the J call TRBJ2-5, with unresolved D. Germline V gene data show CDR1 as SGHTA and CDR2 as FQGNSA. There are 14 residues in the CDR3. Full variable domain (remainder filled in from reference TRBV7-2 and TRBJ2-5): GAGVSQSPSNKVTEKGKDVELRCDPISGHTALYWYRQSLGQGLEFLIYFQGNSAPDKSGLPSDRFSAERTGGSVSTLTIQRTQQEDSAVYLCASSLVWSKETEYFGPGTRLLVL.